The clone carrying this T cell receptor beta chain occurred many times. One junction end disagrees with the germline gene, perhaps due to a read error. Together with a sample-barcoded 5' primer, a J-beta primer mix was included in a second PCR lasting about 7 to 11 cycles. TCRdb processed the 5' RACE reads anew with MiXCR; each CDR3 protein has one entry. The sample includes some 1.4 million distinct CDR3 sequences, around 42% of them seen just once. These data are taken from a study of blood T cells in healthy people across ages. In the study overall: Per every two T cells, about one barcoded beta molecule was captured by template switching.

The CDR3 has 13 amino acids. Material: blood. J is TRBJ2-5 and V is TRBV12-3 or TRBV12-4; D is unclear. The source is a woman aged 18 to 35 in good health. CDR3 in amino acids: CASSLVPQETQYF. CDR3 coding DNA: TGTGCCAGCAGCTTAGTACCCCAAGAGACCCAGTACTTC.